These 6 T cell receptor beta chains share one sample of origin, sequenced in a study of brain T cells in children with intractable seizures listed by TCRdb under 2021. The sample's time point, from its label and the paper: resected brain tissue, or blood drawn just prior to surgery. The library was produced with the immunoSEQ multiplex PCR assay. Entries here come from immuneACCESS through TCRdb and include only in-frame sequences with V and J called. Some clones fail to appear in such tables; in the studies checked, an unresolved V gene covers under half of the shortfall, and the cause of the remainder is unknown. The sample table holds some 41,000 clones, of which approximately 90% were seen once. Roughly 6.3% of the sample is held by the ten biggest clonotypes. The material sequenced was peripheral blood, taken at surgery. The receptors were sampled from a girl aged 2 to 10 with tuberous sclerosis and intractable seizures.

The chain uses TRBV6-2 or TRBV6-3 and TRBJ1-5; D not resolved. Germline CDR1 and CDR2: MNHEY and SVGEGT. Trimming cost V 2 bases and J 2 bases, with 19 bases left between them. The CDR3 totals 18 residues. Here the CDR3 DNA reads TGTGCCAGCAGTTACGAGGTGGGGATCGGGTTTGGCAATCAGCCCCAGCATTTT. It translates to CASSYEVGIGFGNQPQHF.

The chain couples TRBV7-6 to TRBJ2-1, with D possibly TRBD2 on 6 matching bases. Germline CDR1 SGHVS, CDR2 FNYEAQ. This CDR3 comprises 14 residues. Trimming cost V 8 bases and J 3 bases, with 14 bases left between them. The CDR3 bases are TGTGCCAGCGTACCCGGGACTGGCTACAATGAGCAGTTCTTC. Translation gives CASVPGTGYNEQFF.

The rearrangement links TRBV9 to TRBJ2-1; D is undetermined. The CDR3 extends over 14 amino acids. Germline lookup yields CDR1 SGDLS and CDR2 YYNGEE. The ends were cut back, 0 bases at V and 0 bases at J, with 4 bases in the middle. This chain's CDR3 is CASSVDSSYNEQFF. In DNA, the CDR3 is TGTGCCAGCAGCGTAGACAGCTCCTACAATGAGCAGTTCTTC.

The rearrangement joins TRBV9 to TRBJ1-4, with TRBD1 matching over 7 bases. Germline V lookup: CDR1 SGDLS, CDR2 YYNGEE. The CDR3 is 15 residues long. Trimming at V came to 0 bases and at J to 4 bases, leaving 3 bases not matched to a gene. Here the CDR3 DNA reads TGTGCCAGCAGCGTAGGGGGACAGTTTAATGAAAAACTGTTTTTT. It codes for CASSVGGQFNEKLFF.

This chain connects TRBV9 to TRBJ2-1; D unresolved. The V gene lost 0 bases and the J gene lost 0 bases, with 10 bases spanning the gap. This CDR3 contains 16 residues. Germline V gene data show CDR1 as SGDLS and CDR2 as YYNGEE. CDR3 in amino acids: CASSVGGSRSYNEQFF. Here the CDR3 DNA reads TGTGCCAGCAGCGTAGGCGGCAGCCGCTCCTACAATGAGCAGTTCTTC.

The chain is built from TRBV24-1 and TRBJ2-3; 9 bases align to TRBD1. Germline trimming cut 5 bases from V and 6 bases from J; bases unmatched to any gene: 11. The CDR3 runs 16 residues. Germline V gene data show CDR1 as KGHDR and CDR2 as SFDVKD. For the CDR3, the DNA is TGTGCCACCAGTGGTGACCGGGACAGGGAACGGGATACGCAGTATTTT. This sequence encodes CATSGDRDRERDTQYF.